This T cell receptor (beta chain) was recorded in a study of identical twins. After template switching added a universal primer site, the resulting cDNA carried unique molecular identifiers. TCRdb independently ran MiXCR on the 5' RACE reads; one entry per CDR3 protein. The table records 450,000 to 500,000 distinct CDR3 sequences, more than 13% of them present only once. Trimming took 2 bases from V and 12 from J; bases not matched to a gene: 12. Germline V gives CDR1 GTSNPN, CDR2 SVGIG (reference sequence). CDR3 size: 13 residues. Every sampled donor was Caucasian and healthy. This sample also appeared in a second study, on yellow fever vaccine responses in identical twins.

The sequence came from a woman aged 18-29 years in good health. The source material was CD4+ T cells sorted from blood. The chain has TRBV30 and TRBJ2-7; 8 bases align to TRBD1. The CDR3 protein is CAWSFPGQAQGYF. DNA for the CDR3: TGTGCCTGGAGTTTTCCGGGACAGGCGCAAGGGTACTTC.